The sequence of this T cell receptor (beta chain) was determined in a study of lung T cells in sarcoidosis with Löfgren's syndrome. At least ten counts were recorded for this clonotype. The CDR3 consists of 13 residues. CDR1 and CDR2 from the germline V gene are MNHEY and SMNVEV (reference sequence). V was clipped by 4 bases and J by 5 bases, with 9 bases between them. TCRdb recomputed calls from the reads with MiXCR, one row per CDR3 protein. The sample has 15,000 to 25,000 distinct CDR3 sequences; 20% to 25% are singletons. The source is a human donor with sarcoidosis (Löfgren's syndrome or another form), or a control subject (not recorded which). Sample: CD4+ T cells from bronchoalveolar lavage. The rearrangement links TRBV27 to TRBJ2-1; D gene uncertain. The DNA of the CDR3 is TGTGCCAGCAGTTCCACCCGCAACAATGAGCAGTTCTTC. Translation: CASSSTRNNEQFF.